This TCR beta chain derives from a study of blood T cell repertoires in COVID-19. Across the whole study: Samples taken during acute and convalescent COVID-19 were collected in the United States, Italy and Spain. PBMCs, B-cell-depleted T cells, or T cells were the source of the cDNA or gDNA that made up the material.

Methods used by the authors: Nucleated cell counts were estimated from reference gene primer amplification. Only in-frame clones appear in the TCRdb table, and some are missing; sequencing was by immunoSEQ multiplex PCR. The V and J calls and clone size are taken from that table; D and trimming were inferred from the DNA. This table has roughly 140,000 clones, 76% appearing once. Germline V CDR1 and CDR2: MGHRA, YSYEKL. V lost 3 bases and J 6 bases, leaving 12 bases between the germline ends. There are 14 residues in the CDR3. V usage is TRBV4-1 and J usage is TRBJ2-1, with D perhaps TRBD1 (5 bases). The clonotype comes from a man between 60 and 70 years old with acute or convalescent COVID-19. The sample consisted of peripheral blood. CDR3 nucleotides: TGCGCCAGCAGCCACCCCCAAAGGGGCAATGAGCAGTTCTTC. It encodes CASSHPQRGNEQFF.